The sequence of this T cell receptor (beta chain) was determined in a study of blood T cell repertoires in COVID-19. Looked up from germline, CDR1 is SNHLY and CDR2 is FYNNEI. Trimming took 3 bases from V and 4 from J, leaving 9 bases between them. The CDR3 extends over 13 amino acids. Clones were read by immunoSEQ multiplex PCR, and TCRdb kept only the in-frame ones, dropping some. Among fewer than 500,000 clones listed, around 90% were seen once. Sequencing was carried out using peripheral blood. This clonotype originated in a man aged 18 to 29 with COVID-19, enrolled during active disease. V and J are TRBV2 and TRBJ2-5; the D gene is possibly TRBD1 (5 bases). The CDR3 spells CASSDGAGETQYF. DNA of the CDR3: TGTGCCAGCAGTGATGGGGCAGGAGAGACCCAGTACTTC. Looking up the rest from reference TRBV2 and TRBJ2-5 gives the full variable domain: EPEVTQTPSHQVTQMGQEVILRCVPISNHLYFYWYRQILGQKVEFLVSFYNNEISEKSEIFDDQFSVERPDGSNFTLKIRSTKLEDSAMYFCASSDGAGETQYFGPGTRLLVL.